The clone carrying this T cell receptor (beta chain) was recorded once. V lost 4 bases to trimming and J lost 0 bases, with 7 bases between them. The CDR3 totals 14 residues. The germline CDR1 and CDR2 sequences are LNHDA and SQIVND (reference sequence). This sample stems from a study of blood T cell repertoires in COVID-19. In the study overall: Samples came from the United States, Italy and Spain, spanning acute and convalescent COVID-19. Sample material is recorded as cDNA or gDNA derived from T cells, B-cell-depleted T cells, or PBMCs.

Methods used by the authors: Counts of nucleated cells, estimated from reference gene primer amplification, were obtained. Produced via immunoSEQ multiplex PCR; TCRdb's table is partial and in-frame only. The V and J calls and clone size were taken over from that table, and D and trimming were inferred from the DNA. The table includes 40,000 to 50,000 clones, roughly nine tenths detected once. Cohort 3 recovered donors had two negative PCRs, clearance, or symptom resolution. V gene TRBV19 combines with J gene TRBJ1-5; D gene ambiguous. The clonotype comes from a woman aged 45-59 years who had recovered from COVID-19. The sequenced sample consisted of PBMCs or T cells enriched from blood (not recorded which). In nucleotides, the CDR3 is TGTGCCAGTAGTACTAGATATAGCAATCAGCCCCAGCATTTT. It translates to CASSTRYSNQPQHF. Based on the CDR3 plus reference TRBV19 and TRBJ1-5, the full variable domain is DGGITQSPKYLFRKEGQNVTLSCEQNLNHDAMYWYRQDPGQGLRLIYYSQIVNDFQKGDIAEGYSVSREKKESFPLTVTSAQKNPTAFYLCASSTRYSNQPQHFGDGTRLSIL.